The rows below give T cell receptor beta chains drawn from one sample of a study of cytomegalovirus exposure and HLA in healthy donors. Clones were read by immunoSEQ multiplex PCR, and TCRdb kept only the in-frame ones, dropping some. The table includes 150,000 to 250,000 clones, around 80% detected once. Sequences were obtained from PBMCs. These receptors were collected from a woman in her twenties or thirties in good health and CMV-seropositive. Each CDR3 is given with its conserved first and last residue. Each record gives: V gene, J gene, CDR3 protein.

V gene: TRBV9
J gene: TRBJ1-2
CDR3 protein: CASSATGLRGYTF

V gene: TRBV7-9
J gene: TRBJ2-7
CDR3 protein: CASSPLGQGPIYEQYF

V gene: TRBV28
J gene: TRBJ1-5
CDR3 protein: CASRTDRGLSQPQHF

V gene: TRBV18
J gene: TRBJ2-7
CDR3 protein: CASSHGTGGDEQYF

V gene: TRBV7-2
J gene: TRBJ1-5
CDR3 protein: CASSLVVTDNQPQHF

V gene: TRBV5-4
J gene: TRBJ1-2
CDR3 protein: CASRAGETYGYTF

V gene: TRBV6-5
J gene: TRBJ1-1
CDR3 protein: CASSYSSGWVLAFF

V gene: TRBV7-2
J gene: TRBJ2-7
CDR3 protein: CASSLAPSGRAHEQYF

V gene: TRBV9
J gene: TRBJ1-1
CDR3 protein: CASSTVRTGNTEAFF

V gene: TRBV19
J gene: TRBJ2-5
CDR3 protein: CASSMISGRIGRETQYF

V gene: TRBV9
J gene: TRBJ2-3
CDR3 protein: CASSLLTADTQYF

V gene: TRBV6-5
J gene: TRBJ1-3
CDR3 protein: CASSSPENTIYF

V gene: TRBV7-9
J gene: TRBJ2-7
CDR3 protein: CASSLIQNYDYEQYF

V gene: TRBV18
J gene: TRBJ2-7
CDR3 protein: CASSLGQESIYEQYF

V gene: TRBV6-1
J gene: TRBJ2-3
CDR3 protein: CASSNRGHNTDTQYF

V gene: TRBV14
J gene: TRBJ1-1
CDR3 protein: CASSPRGAMNTEAFF

V gene: TRBV6-5
J gene: TRBJ2-7
CDR3 protein: CASFSSGSYEQYF

V gene: TRBV2
J gene: TRBJ1-4
CDR3 protein: CASRLSTNEKLFF

V gene: TRBV7-9
J gene: TRBJ1-2
CDR3 protein: CASSSSIVRSGANYGYTF

V gene: TRBV11-3
J gene: TRBJ2-7
CDR3 protein: CASSLAARFYEQYF

V gene: TRBV2
J gene: TRBJ2-3
CDR3 protein: CASSSTWDSTDTDTQYF

V gene: TRBV6-6
J gene: TRBJ2-7
CDR3 protein: CAHGKDWYEQYF

V gene: TRBV11-3
J gene: TRBJ1-1
CDR3 protein: CASSLGGRENTEAFF

V gene: TRBV11-2
J gene: TRBJ1-2
CDR3 protein: CASSLAQYYGYTF

V gene: TRBV5-1
J gene: TRBJ2-7
CDR3 protein: CASSSTGTNYEQYF

V gene: TRBV12-5
J gene: TRBJ2-1
CDR3 protein: CASGLVLSVLRREIGYEQFF

V gene: TRBV6-5
J gene: TRBJ2-1
CDR3 protein: CASSYWAGGFNEQFF

V gene: TRBV5-6
J gene: TRBJ2-3
CDR3 protein: CASSRLATSTDTQYF

V gene: TRBV19
J gene: TRBJ2-7
CDR3 protein: CASSPRLAHYEQYF

V gene: TRBV5-1
J gene: TRBJ2-5
CDR3 protein: CASRSRETQYF

V gene: TRBV10-3
J gene: TRBJ1-5
CDR3 protein: CAISDRVNQPQHF

V gene: TRBV5-5
J gene: TRBJ1-2
CDR3 protein: CASSLARAYGYTF

V gene: TRBV25-1
J gene: TRBJ2-1
CDR3 protein: CASSHGELAGGLNEQFF

V gene: TRBV4-1
J gene: TRBJ2-1
CDR3 protein: CASSQENSASGSSRGQFF

V gene: TRBV7-7
J gene: TRBJ2-5
CDR3 protein: CASSDRLAGGPRETQYF

V gene: TRBV5-1
J gene: TRBJ2-5
CDR3 protein: CASSIIAGGEETQYF

V gene: TRBV7-9
J gene: TRBJ1-6
CDR3 protein: CASSGDSFYSPLHF

V gene: TRBV6-5
J gene: TRBJ1-1
CDR3 protein: CASSYTGGNTEAFF

V gene: TRBV6-5
J gene: TRBJ2-7
CDR3 protein: CASSADRDFYEQYF

V gene: TRBV7-6
J gene: TRBJ1-1
CDR3 protein: CASSSLLGQGNTEAFF

V gene: TRBV7-2
J gene: TRBJ1-5
CDR3 protein: CASSLRQGGLAFHF

V gene: TRBV5-4
J gene: TRBJ1-5
CDR3 protein: CASSLRGSNQPQHF

V gene: TRBV4-2
J gene: TRBJ1-3
CDR3 protein: CASSQVGGVPSGNTIYF

V gene: TRBV25-1
J gene: TRBJ2-2
CDR3 protein: CASSVGLSDTGELFF

V gene: TRBV19
J gene: TRBJ1-5
CDR3 protein: CASSIPGDREWGQPQHF

V gene: TRBV7-8
J gene: TRBJ1-5
CDR3 protein: CASSISNQPQHF

V gene: TRBV2
J gene: TRBJ2-3
CDR3 protein: CASKPPGTGADTQYF

V gene: TRBV5-1
J gene: TRBJ2-7
CDR3 protein: CASGQGGYEQYF

V gene: TRBV25-1
J gene: TRBJ1-1
CDR3 protein: CASRDGQVNTEAFF

V gene: TRBV11-2
J gene: TRBJ2-2
CDR3 protein: CASSRETGSNTGELFF

V gene: TRBV5-6
J gene: TRBJ2-1
CDR3 protein: CASSLGQVLYNEQFF

V gene: TRBV4-2
J gene: TRBJ2-7
CDR3 protein: CASSQDPSGSGRYEQYF

V gene: TRBV6-4
J gene: TRBJ2-3
CDR3 protein: CASSSDRGADTQYF